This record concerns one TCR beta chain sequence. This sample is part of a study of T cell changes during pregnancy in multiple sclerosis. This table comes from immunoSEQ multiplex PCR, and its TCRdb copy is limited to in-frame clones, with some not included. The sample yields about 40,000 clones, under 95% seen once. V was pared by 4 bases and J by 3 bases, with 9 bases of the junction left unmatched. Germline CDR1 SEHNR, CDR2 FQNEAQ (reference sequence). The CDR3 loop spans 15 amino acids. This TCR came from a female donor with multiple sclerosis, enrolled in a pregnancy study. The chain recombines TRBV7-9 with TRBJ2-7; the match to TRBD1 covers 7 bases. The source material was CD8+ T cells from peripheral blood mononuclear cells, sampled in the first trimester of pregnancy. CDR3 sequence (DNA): TGTGCCAGCAGCTCTCCAGGGGGTGGTGGCTACGAGCAGTACTTC. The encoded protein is CASSSPGGGGYEQYF.